Listed here are 28 T cell receptor beta chains from one sample, sequenced in a study of T cell changes during pregnancy in multiple sclerosis. The assay was immunoSEQ multiplex PCR, and TCRdb's table has in-frame clones only and misses some. The sample includes around 80,000 clones, 94% of them seen just once. The starting material was peripheral blood, obtained in the second trimester of pregnancy. The receptors come from a female donor in good health, enrolled as a control in a pregnancy study.

The chain is built from TRBV28 and TRBJ2-7; 7 bases agree with TRBD2. Germline V gene data show CDR1 as MDHEN and CDR2 as SYDVKM. CDR3 size: 13 residues. Losses at the gene ends were 3 bases for V and 7 bases for J; bases not matched to a gene: 6. Here the CDR3 DNA reads TGTGCCAGCAGTTTCCTCCGGGAGGAGGAGCAGTACTTC. It encodes CASSFLREEEQYF.

The rearrangement joins TRBV4-1 to TRBJ2-7; D possibly corresponds to TRBD1 (6 bases). The germline V and J ends were trimmed by 1 base and 2 bases, with 12 bases remaining between them. The CDR3 covers 15 residues. CDR1 is MGHRA, CDR2 YSYEKL, per germline. The CDR3 is CASSQGGGTTYEQYF. In DNA form, the CDR3 reads TGCGCCAGCAGCCAAGGAGGGGGAACAACCTACGAGCAGTACTTC.

V is TRBV7-9 and J is TRBJ2-1; weak D call: TRBD1 (6 bases). The V gene's germline CDR1 is SEHNR and CDR2 FQNEAQ (reference sequence). The CDR3 extends over 13 amino acids. Trimming took off 4 bases at V and 6 bases at J, with 10 bases between the two ends. The CDR3 is CASSSFRGNEQFF. CDR3 nucleotide sequence: TGTGCCAGCAGCTCCTTCAGGGGCAATGAGCAGTTCTTC.

The CDR3 spells CASSGTGIEQYF. CDR3 nucleotides: TGTGCCAGCAGTGGGACAGGGATTGAGCAGTACTTC. V usage is TRBV2 and J usage is TRBJ2-7; 8 positions match TRBD1. Germline CDR1 is SNHLY and CDR2 is FYNNEI. V shed 4 bases, J shed 7 bases, and the junction held 3 bases outside the gene matches. The CDR3 totals 12 residues.

The rearrangement uses TRBV5-1 and TRBJ1-2, with 7 bases aligning to TRBD1. Germline V gives CDR1 SGHRS, CDR2 YFSETQ. This CDR3 region has 16 residues. V was pared by 3 bases and J by 0 bases, with 8 bases of the junction left unmatched. CDR3 sequence (DNA): TGCGCCAGCAGCTGGGACAGCCTAGGAGCTAACTATGGCTACACCTTC. The encoded protein is CASSWDSLGANYGYTF. Using reference TRBV5-1 and TRBJ1-2 for the parts outside the CDR3, the full variable domain is KAGVTQTPRYLIKTRGQQVTLSCSPISGHRSVSWYQQTPGQGLQFLFEYFSETQRNKGNFPGRFSGRQFSNSRSEMNVSTLELGDSALYLCASSWDSLGANYGYTFGSGTRLTVV.

The chain has TRBV18 and TRBJ2-5; maybe TRBD1 (5 bases). The CDR3 contains 14 residues. Between the trimmed V and J ends, which lost 3 bases and 4 bases, there was a span of 12 bases. Germline V gives CDR1 KGHSH, CDR2 LQKENI. The CDR3 DNA sequence: TGTGCCAGCTCACCGTCAGGGTCGGGAGAGACCCAGTACTTC. This gives the protein CASSPSGSGETQYF.

This clone turned up a few times. The V call is TRBV20-1, the J call TRBJ1-1, with D unclear. Germline-derived CDR1 and CDR2 are DFQATT and SNEGSKA (reference sequence). The V end lost 1 base, the J end lost 7 bases, and 7 bases lay between the germline ends. This CDR3 region has 11 residues. CDR3 loop: CSARVAVEAFF. The CDR3 DNA reads as TGCAGTGCTAGAGTGGCCGTTGAAGCTTTCTTT.

In its sample, this clone was seen once. The chain carries TRBV5-1 and TRBJ2-1, with 10 bases lining up with TRBD2. The CDR3 contains 16 residues. V trimming: 1 base; J trimming: 1 base; junction bases outside the gene matches: 2. CDR1 SGHRS and CDR2 YFSETQ come from the germline V gene. The CDR3 region is CASSLLAGVSYNEQFF. The DNA for the CDR3 is TGCGCCAGCAGCTTGCTAGCGGGAGTGTCCTACAATGAGCAGTTCTTC.

The CDR3 region has the DNA TGCGCCAGCAGCTTCGGGGTCGAAACTGAAGCTTTCTTT. Encoded protein: CASSFGVETEAFF. The chain joins TRBV5-1 to TRBJ1-1; D is ambiguous. CDR3 length: 13 amino acids. The germline CDR1 and CDR2 sequences are SGHRS and YFSETQ. V was cut by 2 bases and J by 5 bases, with 10 bases left in between.

In this sample, this clone turned up once. V usage is TRBV5-1 and J usage is TRBJ2-5; 9 bases are shared with TRBD1. The CDR3 totals 15 residues. V was clipped by 4 bases and J by 5 bases; unmatched bases: 9. Germline CDR1 reads SGHRS; CDR2 reads YFSETQ. CDR3 in amino acids: CASSNPQGAGETQYF. The CDR3 coding sequence is TGCGCCAGCAGCAACCCACAGGGGGCGGGGGAGACCCAGTACTTC.

The rearrangement uses TRBV13 and TRBJ2-7; D possibly corresponds to TRBD1 (6 bases). CDR1 is PRHDT, CDR2 FYEKMQ, per germline (reference sequence). V lost 5 bases, J lost 0 bases, and 8 bases lay in between. This CDR3 is 13 amino acids long. CDR3 region: CASSRQASYEQYF. In DNA, the CDR3 is TGTGCCAGCAGCAGACAGGCCTCCTACGAGCAGTACTTC.

This sequence joins TRBV28 and TRBJ2-1, with TRBD2 matching over 7 bases. J was trimmed by 2 bases and V by 6 bases; bases with no gene match: 7. This CDR3 comprises 15 residues. CDR1 is MDHEN, CDR2 SYDVKM, per germline. The CDR3 DNA reads TGTGCCAGCAGCTTCACTAGCGAGGCCTACAATGAGCAGTTCTTC. The encoded protein is CASSFTSEAYNEQFF.

The genes are TRBV6-5 and TRBJ2-7; maybe TRBD1 (5 bases). V was pared by 3 bases and J by 1 base, with 13 bases between. The CDR3 consists of 15 residues. Looked up from germline, CDR1 is MNHEY and CDR2 is SVGAGI. CDR3: CASSYRGHSSYEQYF. CDR3 sequence (DNA): TGTGCCAGCAGTTATAGGGGCCACTCTTCCTACGAGCAGTACTTC.

This chain links TRBV18 with TRBJ2-2; D is possibly TRBD1 (5 bases). Between the trimmed V and J ends, which lost 3 bases and 5 bases, there was a span of 25 bases. The CDR3 sequence is 19 residues long. Germline loops: CDR1 KGHSH, CDR2 LQKENI. CDR3 nucleotide sequence: TGTGCCAGCTCACCCGCCACGTTACCGGGCGACAGTGGGACCGGGGAGCTGTTTTTT. Encoded protein: CASSPATLPGDSGTGELFF.

This clone showed up just a few times. The rearrangement links TRBV14 to TRBJ2-7; 8 bases align to TRBD2. Germline V CDR1 and CDR2: SGHDN, FVKESK. Losses at the gene ends were 3 bases for V and 0 bases for J; bases not matched to a gene: 4. The length of the CDR3 is 15 residues. As DNA, the CDR3 is TGTGCCAGCAGCCAGACTAGCGCCAACTCCTACGAGCAGTACTTC. Protein sequence: CASSQTSANSYEQYF.

V and J are TRBV4-1 and TRBJ2-2, with D unclear. Trimming removed 6 bases from V and 1 base from J, with 15 bases in between. CDR1 and CDR2 from the germline V gene are MGHRA and YSYEKL. The CDR3 has 16 residues. In nucleotides, the CDR3 is TGCGCCAGCAGGTCTCACCCGAGAGAGAACACCGGGGAGCTGTTTTTT. It translates to CASRSHPRENTGELFF.

The chain employs TRBV5-6 and TRBJ2-4; a possible D gene is TRBD2 (5 bases). Per the germline V gene, CDR1 is SGHDT and CDR2 is YYEEEE. Trimming removed 2 bases from V and 0 bases from J, with 9 bases in between. The CDR3 length is 15 residues. The CDR3 sequence: CASSLRRIAKNIQYF. The CDR3 DNA reads TGTGCCAGCAGCTTAAGGAGGATAGCCAAAAACATTCAGTACTTC.

The chain carries TRBV25-1 and TRBJ1-2; D unclear. The CDR3 is 13 amino acids. CDR1 MGHDK and CDR2 SYGVNS come from the germline V gene. Trimming removed 3 bases at V and 3 bases at J, with 8 bases between. CDR3 loop: CASSEFSDYGYTF. The DNA of the CDR3 is TGTGCCAGCAGTGAGTTCAGCGACTATGGCTACACCTTC.

V and J are TRBV2 and TRBJ2-6; D possibly corresponds to TRBD1 (5 bases). V shed 6 bases and J shed 10 bases, with 13 bases lying between them. CDR1 SNHLY and CDR2 FYNNEI come from the germline V gene. This CDR3 region has 13 residues. The CDR3 protein is CASRDRVTNVLTF. CDR3 in DNA: TGTGCCAGCAGAGACAGAGTCACGAACGTCCTGACTTTC.

The chain employs TRBV6-5 and TRBJ1-1, with 8 bases aligning to TRBD1. After removal of 8 bases from V and 5 bases from J, the junction contained 7 bases not matched to a gene. Germline lookup yields CDR1 MNHEY and CDR2 SVGAGI. This CDR3 has 13 amino acids. The CDR3 region is CASSQGARTEAFF. The CDR3 nucleotides read TGTGCCAGCTCCCAGGGGGCGAGAACTGAAGCTTTCTTT.

The gene calls are TRBV7-9 and TRBJ2-1; D perhaps matches TRBD2 (6 bases). This CDR3 has 15 residues. Germline lookup yields CDR1 SEHNR and CDR2 FQNEAQ (reference sequence). Trimming took 5 bases from V and 7 from J, leaving 18 bases between them. The CDR3 nucleotides read TGTGCCAGCAGCGGGGCCCGGGCTGGAGGGAATGAGCAGTTCTTC. It translates to CASSGARAGGNEQFF.

V usage is TRBV6-5 and J usage is TRBJ1-5; the D is unclear. The CDR3 sequence is 13 residues long. Germline V gene lookup returns CDR1 MNHEY and CDR2 SVGAGI. V was cut by 0 bases and J by 7 bases, with 7 bases left in between. The CDR3 coding sequence is TGTGCCAGCAGTTACTCGAGGTGGCAGCCCCAGCATTTT. Protein sequence: CASSYSRWQPQHF.

The rearrangement links TRBV6-1 to TRBJ2-2; 10 bases map to TRBD2. The CDR3 is 14 amino acids. The germline V gene has CDR1 MNHNS and CDR2 SASEGT. With 4 bases clipped from V and 6 bases from J, the junction kept 2 bases outside the gene matches. The DNA for the CDR3 is TGTGCCAGCAGTGGCGGACTAGCGGCCGGGGAGCTGTTTTTT. Translated, it gives CASSGGLAAGELFF.

The gene calls are TRBV6-5 and TRBJ2-1; 7 bases are a match to TRBD2. CDR3 length: 15 amino acids. Looked up from germline, CDR1 is MNHEY and CDR2 is SVGAGI. Trimming removed 2 bases from V and 6 bases from J; junction bases left unmatched: 7. CDR3 residues: CASSYAGLGVNEQFF. In nucleotides, the CDR3 is TGTGCCAGCAGTTACGCTGGACTAGGGGTCAATGAGCAGTTCTTC.

This chain uses TRBV7-9 with TRBJ1-1; D gene unclear. Trimming took 2 bases from V and 3 from J, leaving 19 bases between them. Germline CDR1 reads SEHNR; CDR2 reads FQNEAQ (reference sequence). This CDR3 is 17 amino acids long. The CDR3 loop is CASSLISGRSGYTEAFF. The CDR3 bases are TGTGCCAGCAGCTTAATTAGCGGCCGTTCGGGCTACACTGAAGCTTTCTTT.

This clone has only one observation. This chain joins TRBV27 and TRBJ1-5, with TRBD1 matching over 11 bases. V gave up 8 bases and J gave up 7 bases; unmatched junction bases: 10. Germline CDR1 reads MNHEY; CDR2 reads SMNVEV (reference sequence). The CDR3 runs to 15 residues. The CDR3 here is CASGRDRGFGQPQHF. Written as DNA, the CDR3 is TGTGCCAGCGGGAGGGACAGGGGGTTTGGCCAGCCCCAGCATTTT.

The chain links TRBV5-4 to TRBJ2-1; TRBD1 matches 9 bases. CDR1 and CDR2 from the germline V gene are SGHNT and YYREEE (reference sequence). There are 15 residues in the CDR3. V gave up 4 bases and J gave up 8 bases; unmatched junction bases: 10. The CDR3 DNA reads as TGTGCCAGCAGCAAACAGGGGGCGGGGATCCATGAGCAGTTCTTC. It encodes CASSKQGAGIHEQFF.

This clone was detected once. The chain combines TRBV29-1 with TRBJ2-2; TRBD2 matches at 9 bases. Trimming cost V 6 bases and J 8 bases; bases outside gene matches: 13. Germline CDR1 and CDR2: SQVTM and ANQGSEA. The CDR3 consists of 15 residues. CDR3 sequence reads: CSVQRGGRASGELFF. The CDR3 DNA is TGCAGCGTCCAAAGGGGCGGGAGGGCAAGTGGGGAGCTGTTTTTT.